The rows below give T cell receptor beta chains drawn from one sample of a study of T cell changes during pregnancy in multiple sclerosis. Sequencing was performed with immunoSEQ multiplex PCR; in TCRdb, only in-frame clones are kept and a portion is missing. The table has roughly 37,000 clones, 92% seen once; the top ten hold over 20%. This specimen was CD8+ T cells from peripheral blood mononuclear cells, taken before pregnancy. The receptors come from a female donor with multiple sclerosis, enrolled in a pregnancy study. The CDR3 runs from the conserved cysteine through the conserved F or W. The D gene is left open where the match is weak. Rows may omit the clone size; those that give it use once, few, many or a size class.

>TRBV6-1|TRBJ2-1|-|TRBD1
CASSEWDRYNEQFF
TGTGCCAGCAGTGAATGGGACAGGTACAATGAGCAGTTCTTC
>TRBV27|TRBJ2-1|-|-
CASSSATRVNEQFF
TGTGCCAGCAGCTCTGCGACGAGGGTGAATGAGCAGTTCTTC
>TRBV29-1|TRBJ1-1|-|-
CSVALRGTMNTEAFF
TGCAGCGTTGCCCTCAGGGGCACGATGAACACTGAAGCTTTCTTT
>TRBV13|TRBJ1-1|-|-
CASSLGIRAEAFF
TGTGCCAGCAGCTTAGGAATTCGGGCTGAAGCTTTCTTT
>TRBV19|TRBJ2-7|-|-
CASSSASGSPYEQYF
TGTGCCAGTAGTTCAGCCTCCGGGAGCCCCTACGAGCAGTACTTC
>TRBV25-1|TRBJ2-1|once|-
CASSPLGLEVNEQFF
TGTGCCAGCAGTCCTCTGGGACTTGAGGTCAATGAGCAGTTCTTC
>TRBV14|TRBJ2-7|once|-
CASSQGWGETYEQYF
TGTGCCAGCAGCCAAGGCTGGGGGGAAACCTACGAGCAGTACTTC
>TRBV7-3|TRBJ1-1|-|-
CASSLNAGAVTEAFF
TGTGCCAGCAGCTTAAATGCGGGGGCAGTCACTGAAGCTTTCTTT
>TRBV5-4|TRBJ2-1|-|-
CASSKSGNEQFF
TGTGCCAGCAGCAAAAGCGGGAATGAGCAGTTCTTC
>TRBV4-1|TRBJ2-7|-|-
CASSQVSEQYF
TGCGCCAGCAGCCAAGTATCCGAGCAGTACTTC
>TRBV30|TRBJ2-7|-|-
CAWSYGPGVEQYF
TGTGCCTGGAGTTATGGGCCCGGGGTTGAGCAGTACTTC
>TRBV30|TRBJ2-1|few|TRBD2
CAGLAGDPVGEQFF
TGTGCCGGATTAGCGGGAGACCCCGTCGGGGAGCAGTTCTTC
>TRBV27|TRBJ2-1|-|TRBD2
CASSPGLAGTLNEQFF
TGTGCCAGCAGTCCGGGACTAGCAGGGACACTCAATGAGCAGTTCTTC
>TRBV27|TRBJ2-5|-|TRBD1
CASSDRAQETQYF
TGTGCCAGCAGTGACAGGGCACAAGAGACCCAGTACTTC
>TRBV27|TRBJ1-2|-|-
CARPANRDTGVEGGYTF
TGTGCCAGGCCAGCGAACAGGGACACGGGCGTAGAGGGTGGCTACACCTTC
>TRBV7-9|TRBJ2-2|-|-
CASSFRNTGELFF
TGTGCCAGCAGCTTTAGGAACACCGGGGAGCTGTTTTTT
>TRBV30|TRBJ1-5|few|TRBD1
CAWTGQGQPQHF
TGTGCCTGGACGGGACAGGGACAGCCCCAGCATTTT
>TRBV5-6|TRBJ2-7|-|-
CASSLGPLDEQYF
TGTGCCAGCAGCTTGGGCCCTTTAGACGAGCAGTACTTC
>TRBV6-6|TRBJ2-3|-|-
CASIMAGGTDTQYF
TGTGCCAGCATAATGGCCGGGGGAACAGATACGCAGTATTTT
>TRBV28|TRBJ1-4|-|-
CASRPLVRATNEKLFF
TGTGCCAGCAGACCCCTAGTGAGAGCAACTAATGAAAAACTGTTTTTT
>TRBV7-9|TRBJ1-5|-|TRBD1
CASTGGGDQPQHF
TGTGCCAGCACTGGAGGGGGCGACCAGCCCCAGCATTTT
>TRBV2|TRBJ2-1|-|TRBD1
CASSDPRQGTSYNEQFF
TGTGCCAGCAGTGATCCCAGACAGGGGACTTCCTACAATGAGCAGTTCTTC
>TRBV7-9|TRBJ2-2|-|TRBD1
CASSHMTGRLGELFF
TGTGCCAGCAGCCACATGACAGGGCGGCTCGGGGAGCTGTTTTTT
>TRBV19|TRBJ1-6|-|-
CASPGGSYNSPLHF
TGTGCCTCCCCGGGGGGATCCTATAATTCACCCCTCCACTTT
>TRBV6-5|TRBJ2-5|-|-
CASSEQGLETQYF
TGTGCCAGCAGTGAACAGGGTTTGGAGACCCAGTACTTC
>TRBV19|TRBJ1-5|-|TRBD1
CASSIRQGRGNQPQHF
TGTGCCAGTAGTATACGACAGGGTAGGGGCAATCAGCCCCAGCATTTT
>TRBV18|TRBJ2-7|-|TRBD2
CASSPYGLADYEQYF
TGTGCCAGCTCACCCTATGGACTAGCGGACTACGAGCAGTACTTC
>TRBV5-1|TRBJ2-3|-|-
CASSLARGTLTDTQYF
TGCGCCAGCAGCTTGGCCCGGGGAACCCTCACAGATACGCAGTATTTT
>TRBV10-3|TRBJ2-1|-|-
CAIRISGTSSYNEQFF
TGTGCCATCAGGATATCAGGGACTTCCTCCTACAATGAGCAGTTCTTC
>TRBV25-1|TRBJ2-3|-|-
CASRGAGTDTQYF
TGTGCCAGCAGGGGTGCGGGCACAGATACGCAGTATTTT
>TRBV27|TRBJ2-3|-|-
CASSPSPVGGTDTQYF
TGTGCCAGCAGCCCTTCCCCGGTTGGGGGGACAGATACGCAGTATTTT
>TRBV10-1|TRBJ2-7|-|-
CASSPERKEYEQYF
TGCGCCAGCAGTCCGGAGAGAAAGGAGTACGAGCAGTACTTC
>TRBV2|TRBJ2-1|-|TRBD1
CASSTGGRYNEQFF
TGTGCCAGCAGTACAGGGGGAAGGTACAATGAGCAGTTCTTC
>TRBV6-1|TRBJ2-7|-|TRBD2
CASIGLAGHYEQYF
TGTGCCAGCATTGGACTAGCGGGGCACTACGAGCAGTACTTC
>TRBV6-6|TRBJ1-2|-|-
CANNRVRGYTF
TGTGCCAACAACAGGGTTCGTGGCTACACCTTC
>TRBV6-5|TRBJ1-2|-|-
CASSPSWGDPYGYTF
TGTGCCAGCAGCCCCTCCTGGGGGGACCCCTATGGCTACACCTTC
>TRBV2|TRBJ1-2|-|-
CASREGVNFGYTF
TGTGCCAGCAGGGAGGGCGTCAACTTTGGCTACACCTTC
>TRBV7-9|TRBJ1-1|-|-
CASRGGRANTEAFF
TGTGCCAGCCGGGGGGGGAGAGCGAACACTGAAGCTTTCTTT
>TRBV28|TRBJ2-7|-|-
CASSFKQGWSYEQYF
TGTGCCAGCAGTTTTAAGCAGGGATGGTCCTACGAGCAGTACTTC
>TRBV9|TRBJ2-1|-|-
CASSGAGTSSMREQFF
TGTGCCAGCAGCGGAGCCGGGACTTCGTCGATGCGTGAGCAGTTCTTC
>TRBV27|TRBJ2-1|-|-
CASSLILASEQFF
TGTGCCAGCAGCCTTATCCTAGCGAGTGAGCAGTTCTTC
>TRBV27|TRBJ2-7|-|-
CASSPTRESYEQYF
TGTGCCAGCAGCCCTACGAGGGAAAGCTACGAGCAGTACTTC
>TRBV7-8|TRBJ2-1|-|TRBD2
CASSLEASGSPYNEQFF
TGTGCCAGCAGCTTAGAGGCTAGCGGGAGTCCCTACAATGAGCAGTTCTTC
>TRBV27|TRBJ2-7|-|-
CASGRGISYEQYF
TGTGCCAGCGGAAGAGGGATCTCCTACGAGCAGTACTTC
>TRBV4-1|TRBJ2-3|-|TRBD2
CASSPLGLSTDTQYF
TGCGCCAGCAGCCCGCTGGGACTAAGCACAGATACGCAGTATTTT
>TRBV9|TRBJ1-4|-|-
CASSVEGRDNEKLFF
TGTGCCAGCAGCGTAGAAGGCAGGGATAATGAAAAACTGTTTTTT
>TRBV7-9|TRBJ2-1|-|TRBD2
CASSAPSGGYNEQFF
TGTGCCAGCAGCGCTCCTAGCGGGGGGTACAATGAGCAGTTCTTC
>TRBV9|TRBJ1-5|once|-
CASSVDPGNGQPQHF
TGTGCCAGCAGCGTAGACCCAGGGAATGGTCAGCCCCAGCATTTT